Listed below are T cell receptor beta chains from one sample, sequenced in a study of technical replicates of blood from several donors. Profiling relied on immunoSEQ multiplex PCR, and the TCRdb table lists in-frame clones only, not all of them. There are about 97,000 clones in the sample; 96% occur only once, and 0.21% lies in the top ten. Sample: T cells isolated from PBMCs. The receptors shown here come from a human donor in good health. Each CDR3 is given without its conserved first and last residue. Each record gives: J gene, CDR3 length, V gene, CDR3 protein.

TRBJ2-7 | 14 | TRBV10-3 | AISDRLAGSGGEQY
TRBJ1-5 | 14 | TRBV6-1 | ASSESTSRADQPQH
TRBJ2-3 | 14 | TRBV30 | AWSIEGQSNTDTQY
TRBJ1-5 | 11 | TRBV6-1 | ASGNDWVQPQH
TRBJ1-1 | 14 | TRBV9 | ASSVGTGTMNTEAF
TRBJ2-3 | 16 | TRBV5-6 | ASSFRLAGGLGSDTQY
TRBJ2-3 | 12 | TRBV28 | ASRRVVSTDTQY
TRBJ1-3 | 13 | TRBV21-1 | ATPMDGTDGNTIY
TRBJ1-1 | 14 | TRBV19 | ASSIDLEGMNTEAF
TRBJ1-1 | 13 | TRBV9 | ASSGIQGRNTEAF
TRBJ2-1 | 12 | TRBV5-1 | ASYPGLAGEGQF
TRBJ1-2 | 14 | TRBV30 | AWSVRLGVGLYGYT
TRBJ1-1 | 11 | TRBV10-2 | ASTRTGGTEAF
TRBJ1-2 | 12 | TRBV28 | ASSSPGGASGYT
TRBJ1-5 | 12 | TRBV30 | AWTGGNSNQPQH